The 26 T cell receptor beta chains below were found in one sample sequenced in a study of T cell clusters in autoimmune cytopenias. TRB was amplified from about 270 ng of peripheral blood genomic DNA per sample. One tube held mixed TRB-A and TRB-B primer pools for touch-down PCR. TCRdb re-called the multiplex PCR reads and catalogs CDR3 proteins one per entry, DNA excluded. There are 2,500 to 3,000 distinct CDR3 sequences in the sample, with 10% to 13% held by the top ten. Sequenced: peripheral blood. The receptor source for this set is a human donor with an autoimmune cytopenia or autoimmune hepatitis (not recorded which).

This clonotype counts as medium-sized by frequency. The chain employs TRBV20-1 and TRBJ2-1; with no DNA, the TCRdb D assignment of TRBD2 cannot be verified. Per germline, CDR1 DFQATT and CDR2 SNEGSKA (reference sequence). The CDR3 is 14 residues long. The CDR3: CSARLTGAYNEQFF.

In terms of frequency, this clonotype is medium-sized. The V call is TRBV19, the J call TRBJ1-5. The CDR3 has 13 residues. Germline CDR1 is LNHDA and CDR2 is SQIVND (reference sequence). CDR3 residues: CASSIAIHQPQHF.

This clonotype is medium-sized by frequency. The chain recombines TRBV12-3 or TRBV12-4 with TRBJ2-2; the D call from TCRdb, TRBD2, cannot be confirmed without DNA. The CDR3 has 19 amino acids. CDR3 amino acids: CASSDPGLAGGPFTGELFF.

The chain carries TRBV20-1 and TRBJ2-1; TCRdb's D call of TRBD1 is untestable without DNA. Germline CDR1 DFQATT, CDR2 SNEGSKA (reference sequence). This CDR3 has 16 residues. CDR3 protein: CSARDRRLYGYNEQFF.

This clonotype is large by frequency. This chain connects TRBV5-5 to TRBJ1-5; TCRdb names TRBD1, which stays unverified in the absence of DNA. This CDR3 spans 17 amino acids. Per germline, CDR1 SGHKS and CDR2 YYEKEE (reference sequence). CDR3 in amino acids: CASSPGTGAYSNQPQHF.

This clonotype is identified as medium-sized from frequency. The rearrangement links TRBV27 to TRBJ1-1; TCRdb's D call of TRBD1 is untestable without DNA. Looked up from germline, CDR1 is MNHEY and CDR2 is SMNVEV (reference sequence). The CDR3 totals 16 residues. CDR3 residues: CASRLDRGHGNTEAFF.

By frequency, this clonotype is medium-sized. The chain recombines TRBV6-1 with TRBJ1-2; TCRdb's D call, TRBD1, is unchecked because there is no DNA. Germline V gives CDR1 MNHNS, CDR2 SASEGT. The CDR3 contains 13 residues. CDR3 residues: CASSAYRAYGYTF.

This clonotype is classed as medium-sized by frequency. V is TRBV6-2 or TRBV6-3 and J is TRBJ2-5; lacking DNA, the TRBD1 call made by TCRdb goes unchecked. The CDR3 is made up of 14 amino acids. Germline CDR1 reads MNHEY; CDR2 reads SVGEGT. CDR3 sequence: CASSTPTRPETQYF.

In terms of frequency, this clonotype is medium-sized (0.01 to 0.1%). The chain is built from TRBV4-3 and TRBJ1-2; absent DNA, TCRdb's TRBD1 call cannot be checked. The germline CDR1 and CDR2 sequences are LGHNA and YSLEER. CDR3 length equals 15 residues. The CDR3: CASSQEGQLPYGYTF.

This clonotype counts as medium-sized by frequency. The chain has TRBV19 and TRBJ1-1; TCRdb proposes TRBD1, but this gene call is untestable without DNA. Germline CDR1 and CDR2: LNHDA and SQIVND (reference sequence). The CDR3 extends over 15 amino acids. CDR3 residues: CASSIQGRFNTEAFF.

This chain links TRBV19 with TRBJ2-2; the D call of TRBD2 rests on TCRdb alone, since no DNA is present to check it. This CDR3 spans 17 amino acids. Germline values: CDR1 LNHDA, CDR2 SQIVND (reference sequence). CDR3 amino acids: CASSIIGLAANTGELFF.

This clonotype ranks as medium-sized in terms of frequency. V and J are TRBV19 and TRBJ1-5; TCRdb reports TRBD1, a call that lacks DNA to check it against. Germline V gives CDR1 LNHDA, CDR2 SQIVND (reference sequence). CDR3 size: 17 residues. The CDR3 sequence: CASSIGPRQKNNQPQHF.

CDR3 protein: CASSGIGVSSYNEQFF. V and J are TRBV2 and TRBJ2-1; there is no DNA to check the TCRdb D call of TRBD1. Germline V CDR1 and CDR2: SNHLY, FYNNEI. This CDR3 is 16 amino acids long.

Considering frequency, this clonotype is medium-sized (0.01 to 0.1%). V is TRBV5-5 and J is TRBJ2-7; TCRdb selects TRBD1, and the lack of DNA leaves this call unchecked. The CDR3 loop spans 15 amino acids. Germline V gene lookup returns CDR1 SGHKS and CDR2 YYEKEE (reference sequence). This CDR3 reads CASSLGRVKDYEQYF.

This clonotype is called medium-sized based on its frequency. The chain recombines TRBV27 with TRBJ2-6. The CDR3 covers 15 residues. Germline CDR1 MNHEY, CDR2 SMNVEV (reference sequence). CDR3 sequence: CASSLDGSGANVLTF.

By frequency, this clonotype is medium-sized. The chain recombines TRBV6-1 with TRBJ2-2; the TCRdb call, TRBD1, lacks DNA for checking. The CDR3 is 15 amino acids. Germline V gene lookup returns CDR1 MNHNS and CDR2 SASEGT. CDR3 in amino acids: CASRQGAGNTGELFF.

The chain's CDR3 is CASSKDRGSGYTF. J is TRBJ1-2 and V is TRBV6-5; TCRdb returns TRBD1, unconfirmable since there is no DNA. CDR1 and CDR2 from the germline V gene are MNHEY and SVGAGI. The CDR3 covers 13 residues.

The chain uses TRBV28 and TRBJ2-6; the D call from TCRdb, TRBD2, cannot be confirmed without DNA. Germline V gene sequence: CDR1 MDHEN, CDR2 SYDVKM. The CDR3 has 12 residues. The CDR3 sequence is CASSLTTNVLTF.

This clonotype is medium-sized by frequency. This chain connects TRBV5-4 to TRBJ2-7; TCRdb proposes TRBD2, but this gene call is untestable without DNA. This CDR3 comprises 17 residues. CDR1 is SGHNT, CDR2 YYREEE, per germline (reference sequence). CDR3 sequence: CASSSGLAGGGFYEQYF.

This clonotype counts as medium-sized by frequency. The genes are TRBV30 and TRBJ1-1. The CDR3 loop spans 17 amino acids. Germline CDR1 and CDR2: GTSNPN and SVGIG (reference sequence). The CDR3 is CAWTPPRRGMENTEAFF.

This clonotype is deemed medium-sized (0.01 to 0.1%) by its frequency. The rearrangement uses TRBV27 and TRBJ2-5. CDR3 length: 12 residues. Germline V gene sequence: CDR1 MNHEY, CDR2 SMNVEV (reference sequence). The CDR3 spells CASQGVGETQYF.

This chain uses TRBV18 with TRBJ1-5; TCRdb's D gene call, TRBD1, goes unchecked for lack of DNA. From germline, CDR1 is KGHSH and CDR2 LQKENI. The CDR3 sequence is 14 residues long. The chain's CDR3 is CASSRGGGNQPQHF.

This clonotype shows up as medium-sized by frequency. This chain links TRBV4-2 with TRBJ2-1. The germline V gene encodes CDR1 LGHNA and CDR2 YNFKEQ. The CDR3 consists of 16 residues. The CDR3 loop reads CASSQDPGGSYNEQFF.

This clonotype is classed as medium-sized (0.01 to 0.1%) by frequency. This chain uses TRBV6-5 with TRBJ2-7. CDR1 and CDR2 (germline): MNHEY, SVGAGI. The CDR3 spans 13 residues. The CDR3 loop is CASSYHNSYEQYF.

This clonotype shows up as large (0.1 to 1%) by frequency. This chain connects TRBV29-1 to TRBJ1-2; TCRdb reports TRBD1, a call that lacks DNA to check it against. Looked up from germline, CDR1 is SQVTM and CDR2 is ANQGSEA. There are 11 residues in the CDR3. CDR3 residues: CSAPGQGGYTF.

This clonotype is medium-sized by frequency. The CDR3 protein is CASSLDSGGGTEAFF. This chain joins TRBV5-6 and TRBJ1-1; the D gene TCRdb calls, TRBD1, cannot be checked with no DNA. CDR3 length: 15 amino acids. Germline values: CDR1 SGHDT, CDR2 YYEEEE.